This T cell receptor beta chain was observed in a study of early T cells in non-severe SARS-CoV-2 infection. For the study at large: Investigators sequenced bulk RNA drawn from unsorted whole blood, and chains remained unpaired.

Findings and caveats of the study: VDJdb matching skewed toward anti-spike CD8 responses, missing private and CD4 specificities.

The V and J ends lost 2 bases and 9 bases, in that order; junction bases with no gene match: 9. The CDR3 runs 17 residues. Each cDNA molecule carried a unique molecular identifier. From the 5' RACE reads, TCRdb called clonotypes with MiXCR, one entry per CDR3 protein. The sample lists around 70,000 distinct CDR3 sequences; 9.5% to 15% were seen once. Comment on this clonotype: As yet, its antigen is unknown.

The chain uses TRBV12-3 or TRBV12-4 and TRBJ2-1; 14 nucleotides line up with TRBD2. This TCR derives from an adult who was a healthcare worker with PCR-confirmed SARS-CoV-2 infection or an uninfected control (not recorded which). Material for sequencing was whole blood. The CDR3, as DNA: TGTGCCAGCAGTTTACGGGGGACTAGCGGGGGCTATGGTGAGCAGTTCTTC. Its protein is CASSLRGTSGGYGEQFF.